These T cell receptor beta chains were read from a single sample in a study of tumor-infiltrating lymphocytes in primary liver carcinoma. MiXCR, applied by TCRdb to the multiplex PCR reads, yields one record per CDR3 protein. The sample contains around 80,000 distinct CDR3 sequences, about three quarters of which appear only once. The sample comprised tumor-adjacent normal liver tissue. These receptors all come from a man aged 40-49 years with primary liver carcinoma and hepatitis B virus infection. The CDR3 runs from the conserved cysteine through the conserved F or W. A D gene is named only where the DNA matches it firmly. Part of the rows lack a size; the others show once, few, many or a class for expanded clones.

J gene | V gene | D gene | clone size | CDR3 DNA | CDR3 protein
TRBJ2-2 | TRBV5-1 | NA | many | TGCGCCAGCAGCTTACATCACAGGACGAACACCGGGGAGCTGTTTTTT | CASSLHHRTNTGELFF
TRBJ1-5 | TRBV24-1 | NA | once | TGTGCCACCAGTCATGACAGCAATCAGCCCCAGCATTTT | CATSHDSNQPQHF
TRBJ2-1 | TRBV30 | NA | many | TGTGCCTGTACAGGGATCAATGAGCAGTTCTTC | CACTGINEQFF
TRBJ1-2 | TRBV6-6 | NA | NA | TGTGCCAGCACCTTACTGTCGGACAGCTATGGCTACACCTTC | CASTLLSDSYGYTF
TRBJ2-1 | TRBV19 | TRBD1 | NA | TGTGCCAGTAGTAGCCCGGGACAGAAGAGATCCCAGTTCTTC | CASSSPGQKRSQFF
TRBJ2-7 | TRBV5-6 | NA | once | TGTGCCAGTGGCTTGTGGGGGGCTACGAGGGAGCAGTACTTC | CASGLWGATREQYF
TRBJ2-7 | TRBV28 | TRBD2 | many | TGTGCCAGCAGTCGGGGGGGACTACATTACGAGCAGTACTTC | CASSRGGLHYEQYF
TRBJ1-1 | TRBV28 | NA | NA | TGTGTCAGCAGACTCTCGAAAGCGACGACTGAAGCTTTCTTT | CVSRLSKATTEAFF
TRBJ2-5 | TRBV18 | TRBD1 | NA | TGTGCCGGCTCACCGGGACAGGGCTTGAAGACCCAGTACTTC | CAGSPGQGLKTQYF
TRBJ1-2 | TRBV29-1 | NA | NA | TGCAGTGTCAAGTTTGGACAGCCGATCTATGGCTACACCTTC | CSVKFGQPIYGYTF
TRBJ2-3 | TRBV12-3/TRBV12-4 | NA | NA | TGTGCCAGTAGTTTCAGTGGGGGAAGGGATACGCAGTATTTT | CASSFSGGRDTQYF
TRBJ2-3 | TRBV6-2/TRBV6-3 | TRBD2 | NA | TGTGACAGTAGCTTCCTCCGACTAGCGGGAGTGGGGGCAGATACGCAGTATTTT | CDSSFLRLAGVGADTQYF
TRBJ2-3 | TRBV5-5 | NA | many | TGTGCCAGCAGCTTGGCCGATCTAGCAGGGGATACGCAGTATTTT | CASSLADLAGDTQYF
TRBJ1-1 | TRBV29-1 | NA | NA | TGCAGCGTTGAGGGGACGTCGTCCTCGCCTGAAGTTTTCTTT | CSVEGTSSSPEVFF
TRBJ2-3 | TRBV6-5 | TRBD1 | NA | TGTGCCACCACGACAGGGGGCGGAGGAGATACGCAGTATTTT | CATTTGGGGDTQYF
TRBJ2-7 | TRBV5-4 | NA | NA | TGTGCCAGCAGCTTGGCCGGTTTCTCCTACGACCAGTACTTC | CASSLAGFSYDQYF
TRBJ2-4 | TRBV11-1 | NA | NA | TGTGCCAGCAGCTTTCCCGGCACTAGTGGGACCGAAAACATTCAGTACTTC | CASSFPGTSGTENIQYF
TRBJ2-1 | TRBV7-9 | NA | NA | TGTGCCAGCAGCGCGAAACAGGGCCACAATGAGCAATTCTTC | CASSAKQGHNEQFF
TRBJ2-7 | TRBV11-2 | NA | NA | TGTGCCGGCATCTCGGGACCGTGTGGGCAGTACTTC | CAGISGPCGQYF
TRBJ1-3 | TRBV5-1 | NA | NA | TGCGCCAGCAGCGTTGGTAGGACAGAGTCCGGAAACACCATATATTTT | CASSVGRTESGNTIYF
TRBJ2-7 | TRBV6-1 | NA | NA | TGTGCCAGCAGTGTTGGGACGGTGGGCTCCTACGAGCAGTACTTC | CASSVGTVGSYEQYF
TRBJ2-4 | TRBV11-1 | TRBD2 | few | TGTGTCAGCAGCTTTCCCTGGACTAGCGGGACCAAAAACATTCAGTACTTC | CVSSFPWTSGTKNIQYF
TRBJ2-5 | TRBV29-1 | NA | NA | TGCAGCGGTATGGACAGTGGAGAGACTCACTACTTC | CSGMDSGETHYF
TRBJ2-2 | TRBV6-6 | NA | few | TGTGCCAGCACCCTAGGCGCCGGGGAGCTGTTGTTT | CASTLGAGELLF